A single sample is the source of the 2 T cell receptor beta chains below, sequenced in a study of blood T cell repertoires in COVID-19. Data came from immunoSEQ multiplex PCR; TCRdb stores just in-frame clones and leaves some out. The sample lists 150,000 or so clones; more than 65% were seen once. Sequencing was done on a sample of PBMCs or T cells enriched from blood (not recorded which). These TCRs come from a man aged 45-60 years who had recovered from COVID-19.

V usage is TRBV4-2 and J usage is TRBJ1-5; 8 positions match TRBD1. V dropped 2 bases and J dropped 5; count of bases not matched to a gene: 2. Germline CDR1 is LGHNA and CDR2 is YNFKEQ. This CDR3 has 14 residues. This CDR3 reads CASSQTGGDQPQHF. Here the CDR3 DNA reads TGTGCCAGCAGCCAAACAGGGGGAGATCAGCCCCAGCATTTT.

The chain couples TRBV11-3 to TRBJ1-1; TRBD1 might be the D (5 bases). The CDR3 has 13 amino acids. Germline V gives CDR1 SGHNT, CDR2 YENEEA. V was clipped by 2 bases and J by 1 base, with 5 bases between them. CDR3: CASSLTGNTEAFF. As DNA, the CDR3 is TGTGCCAGCAGCTTAACAGGGAACACTGAAGCTTTCTTT.